This passage covers 20 T cell receptor beta chains from one sample sequenced in a study of early T cells in non-severe SARS-CoV-2 infection. TCRdb analysed the 5' RACE reads with MiXCR anew, one entry per CDR3 protein. The sample includes tens of thousands of distinct CDR3 sequences, 9.5% to 15% of them seen just once. What was sequenced was whole blood. These receptors were collected from an adult who was a healthcare worker with PCR-confirmed SARS-CoV-2 infection or an uninfected control (not recorded which).

This clonotype was observed a handful of times. The chain employs TRBV28 and TRBJ2-3; TRBD1 aligns across 7 bases. The CDR3 length is 14 residues. Germline CDR1 and CDR2: MDHEN and SYDVKM. With 8 bases clipped from V and 0 bases from J, the junction kept 5 bases outside the gene matches. CDR3 sequence (DNA): TGTGCCAGCGACACGACAGGGAGCACAGATACGCAGTATTTT. It specifies CASDTTGSTDTQYF.

This clonotype was seen repeatedly, ten times or more. This chain connects TRBV19 to TRBJ1-1; D may be TRBD1 (5 bases). The CDR3 consists of 14 residues. Germline assignment: CDR1 LNHDA and CDR2 SQIVND (reference sequence). Trimming removed 5 bases at V and 8 bases at J, with 18 bases between. CDR3 sequence reads: CASSAITPGGEAFF. The CDR3 region has the DNA TGTGCCAGTAGTGCCATCACTCCGGGGGGAGAAGCTTTCTTT.

This clonotype was observed at least ten times. This chain links TRBV30 with TRBJ2-5; 8 bases match TRBD2. Germline lookup yields CDR1 GTSNPN and CDR2 SVGIG (reference sequence). The CDR3 is 15 amino acids. Trimming removed 0 bases from V and 1 base from J; junction bases left unmatched: 4. DNA for the CDR3: TGTGCCTGGAGTGTACATAGCGGGGTCCAAGAGACCCAGTACTTC. This gives the protein CAWSVHSGVQETQYF.

This clonotype was observed at least ten times. The chain links TRBV20-1 to TRBJ2-7, with D uncertain. This CDR3 contains 14 residues. Trimming pared 0 bases from V and 3 bases from J, leaving 12 bases between. CDR1 and CDR2 (germline): DFQATT, SNEGSKA (reference sequence). The CDR3 reads CSARDPSTDYEQYF. Written as DNA, the CDR3 is TGCAGTGCTAGAGATCCCAGTACCGACTACGAGCAGTACTTC.

This clonotype was seen at least ten times. V is TRBV7-9 and J is TRBJ1-2; the D is unclear. Germline values: CDR1 SEHNR, CDR2 FQNEAQ (reference sequence). The CDR3 contains 14 residues. Trimming removed 2 bases at V and 3 bases at J, with 10 bases between. The CDR3 bases are TGTGCCAGCAGCTTACTGGGGTCGGACTATGGCTACACCTTC. Amino acid sequence: CASSLLGSDYGYTF.

The sample holds many counts of this clonotype. The genes are TRBV10-3 and TRBJ1-1; D is unresolved. Germline CDR1 and CDR2: ENHRY and SYGVKD. V was pared by 10 bases and J by 0 bases, with 12 bases between. CDR3 length equals 13 residues. The CDR3 here is CATWTAMNTEAFF. DNA of the CDR3: TGTGCCACCTGGACGGCCATGAACACTGAAGCTTTCTTT.

This clonotype was counted many times. The chain links TRBV18 to TRBJ2-1; 7 bases match TRBD2. CDR1 is KGHSH, CDR2 LQKENI, per germline. The CDR3 has 14 residues. The V gene end was trimmed by 3 bases and the J gene end by 5 bases; junction bases not matched to a gene: 4. The CDR3 here is CASSPSLADNEQFF. Here the CDR3 DNA reads TGTGCCAGCTCACCCTCCCTAGCGGACAATGAGCAGTTCTTC.

This clonotype showed up many times. The rearrangement joins TRBV6-2 or TRBV6-3 to TRBJ2-1; D is possibly TRBD2 (6 bases). Looked up from germline, CDR1 is MNHEY and CDR2 is SVGEGT. Trimming cost V 8 bases and J 7 bases, with 18 bases left between them. This CDR3 contains 14 residues. CDR3 protein: CASWEIGSINEQFF. CDR3 nucleotides: TGTGCCAGCTGGGAAATCGGGAGTATAAATGAGCAGTTCTTC.

This clonotype was recorded many times. The chain links TRBV5-5 to TRBJ2-7, with TRBD1 as a possible D gene (6 bases). V was cut by 2 bases and J by 0 bases, with 12 bases left in between. CDR3 length equals 15 residues. Germline V gene data show CDR1 as SGHKS and CDR2 as YYEKEE (reference sequence). As DNA, the CDR3 is TGTGCCAGCAGCTTCCGGGACACCTCCTCCTACGAGCAGTACTTC. Residues: CASSFRDTSSYEQYF.

This clonotype was observed at least ten times. The chain links TRBV12-3 or TRBV12-4 to TRBJ1-4; D is uncertain. The CDR3 length is 14 residues. V dropped 6 bases and J dropped 0 bases, with 8 bases sitting between them. The CDR3 region has the DNA TGTGCCAGCAGCCCCTTTGCAACTAATGAAAAACTGTTTTTT. Translating it yields CASSPFATNEKLFF.

This clonotype was seen many times. The genes are TRBV7-2 and TRBJ2-3; TRBD1 aligns across 9 bases. J lost 1 base, V lost 4 bases, and 6 bases had no gene match. This CDR3 region has 16 residues. CDR1 and CDR2 from the germline V gene are SGHTA and FQGNSA. CDR3 protein: CASSSHRTGGTDTQYF. The CDR3 DNA is TGTGCCAGCAGCTCACACAGGACAGGGGGCACAGATACGCAGTATTTT.

The chain links TRBV20-1 to TRBJ1-1; D is perhaps TRBD1 (6 bases). V lost 5 bases and J 4 bases, leaving 11 bases between the germline ends. CDR1 DFQATT and CDR2 SNEGSKA come from the germline V gene (reference sequence). CDR3 size: 12 residues. CDR3 nucleotide sequence: TGCAGTGCTGAGGGGACAACCACTGAAGCTTTCTTT. Its translation: CSAEGTTTEAFF.

This clonotype was seen many times. The chain combines TRBV4-1 with TRBJ1-1; D is unclear. The CDR3 extends over 11 amino acids. Germline CDR1 reads MGHRA; CDR2 reads YSYEKL. Trimming left V 0 bases short and J 8 bases short, with 4 bases between. The CDR3 DNA reads as TGCGCCAGCAGCCAAGATGCAGAAGCTTTCTTT. This encodes CASSQDAEAFF.

This clonotype was recorded at least ten times. This sequence joins TRBV12-3 or TRBV12-4 and TRBJ2-3, with 10 bases lining up with TRBD1. This CDR3 has 16 residues. V lost 5 bases to trimming and J lost 4 bases; unmatched junction nucleotides: 9. The CDR3 DNA reads as TGTGCCAGCAGTCCCTTGACAGGGGGCGTCGCAGATACGCAGTATTTT. It specifies CASSPLTGGVADTQYF.

This clonotype was seen repeatedly, ten times or more. The chain is built from TRBV20-1 and TRBJ1-5, with 8 bases aligning to TRBD1. CDR3 length equals 14 residues. The ends lost 4 bases at V and 6 bases at J; junction bases unmatched: 8. Germline lookup yields CDR1 DFQATT and CDR2 SNEGSKA (reference sequence). For the CDR3, the DNA is TGCAGTGCTACACAGACAGGGGAGGGTCAGCCCCAGCATTTT. Encoded protein: CSATQTGEGQPQHF.

This clonotype was seen more than once but under ten times. This chain joins TRBV3-1 and TRBJ1-1; weak D call: TRBD1 (5 bases). From germline, CDR1 is LGHDT and CDR2 YNNKEL (reference sequence). The CDR3 is made up of 12 amino acids. V was shortened by 3 bases and J by 12 bases, with 14 bases between the two germline ends. CDR3 region: CASSHDRTWTFF. In DNA, the CDR3 is TGTGCCAGCAGCCACGACAGAACCTGGACTTTCTTT.

This clonotype was recorded at least ten times. J is TRBJ1-5 and V is TRBV20-1; D possibly corresponds to TRBD1 (5 bases). CDR1 is DFQATT and CDR2 is SNEGSKA in the germline V gene (reference sequence). The V end was cut by 6 bases, the J end by 1 base, with 16 bases between. The CDR3 consists of 15 residues. The CDR3 nucleotides read TGCAGTGCCGATCGGGCCGGGACCAGCAATCAGCCCCAGCATTTT. This sequence encodes CSADRAGTSNQPQHF.

This clonotype was seen more than once but under ten times. The CDR3 reads CASSSSGAANEKLFF. CDR3 in DNA: TGTGCCAGCAGTTCATCAGGGGCAGCTAATGAAAAACTGTTTTTT. The V call is TRBV28, the J call TRBJ1-4; tentative D call: TRBD1 (6 bases). The ends were cut back, 4 bases at V and 3 bases at J, with 12 bases in the middle. CDR1 is MDHEN, CDR2 SYDVKM, per germline. This CDR3 region has 15 residues.

On this clonotype itself: One base away lies a much larger clone, so this may be a sequencing read error. The rearrangement joins TRBV11-2 to TRBJ1-2; unclear D gene. V shed 3 bases and J shed 5 bases, with 7 bases lying between them. There are 12 residues in the CDR3. Germline values: CDR1 SGHAT, CDR2 FQNNGV. The CDR3 DNA follows: TGTGCCAGCAGCTTGGGCTATTATGGCTACACCTTC. Translating gives CASSLGYYGYTF.

This clonotype showed up many times. The chain combines TRBV28 with TRBJ2-7; TRBD2 might be the D (5 bases). The CDR3 has 14 residues. Germline loops: CDR1 MDHEN, CDR2 SYDVKM. V lost 2 bases, J lost 0 bases, and 8 bases lay in between. CDR3 amino acids: CASSLDRGSYEQYF. CDR3 nucleotide sequence: TGTGCCAGCAGTTTAGACCGGGGCTCCTACGAGCAGTACTTC. The full variable domain, in which reference TRBV28 and TRBJ2-7 provide the parts outside the CDR3, is DVKVTQSSRYLVKRTGEKVFLECVQDMDHENMFWYRQDPGLGLRLIYFSYDVKMKEKGDIPEGYSVSREKKERFSLILESASTNQTSMYLCASSLDRGSYEQYFGPGTRLTVT.